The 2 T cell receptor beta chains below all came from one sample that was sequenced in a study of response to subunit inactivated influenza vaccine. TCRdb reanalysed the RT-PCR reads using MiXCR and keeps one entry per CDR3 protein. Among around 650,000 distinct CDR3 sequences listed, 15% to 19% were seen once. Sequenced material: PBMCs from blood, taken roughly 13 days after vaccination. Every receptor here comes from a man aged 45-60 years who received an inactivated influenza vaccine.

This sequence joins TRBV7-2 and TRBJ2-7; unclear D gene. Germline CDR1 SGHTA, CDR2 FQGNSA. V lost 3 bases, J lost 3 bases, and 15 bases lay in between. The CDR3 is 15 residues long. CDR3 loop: CASSLSTGKGYEQYF. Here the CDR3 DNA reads TGTGCCAGCAGCTTGAGCACTGGGAAAGGCTACGAGCAGTACTTC.

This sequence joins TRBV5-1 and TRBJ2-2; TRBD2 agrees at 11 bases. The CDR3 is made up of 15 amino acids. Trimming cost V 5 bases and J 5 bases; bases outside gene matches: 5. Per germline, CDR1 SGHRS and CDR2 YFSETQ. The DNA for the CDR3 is TGCGCCAGCAGATCCGGGACTAGCGGAACCGGGGAGCTGTTTTTT. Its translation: CASRSGTSGTGELFF.